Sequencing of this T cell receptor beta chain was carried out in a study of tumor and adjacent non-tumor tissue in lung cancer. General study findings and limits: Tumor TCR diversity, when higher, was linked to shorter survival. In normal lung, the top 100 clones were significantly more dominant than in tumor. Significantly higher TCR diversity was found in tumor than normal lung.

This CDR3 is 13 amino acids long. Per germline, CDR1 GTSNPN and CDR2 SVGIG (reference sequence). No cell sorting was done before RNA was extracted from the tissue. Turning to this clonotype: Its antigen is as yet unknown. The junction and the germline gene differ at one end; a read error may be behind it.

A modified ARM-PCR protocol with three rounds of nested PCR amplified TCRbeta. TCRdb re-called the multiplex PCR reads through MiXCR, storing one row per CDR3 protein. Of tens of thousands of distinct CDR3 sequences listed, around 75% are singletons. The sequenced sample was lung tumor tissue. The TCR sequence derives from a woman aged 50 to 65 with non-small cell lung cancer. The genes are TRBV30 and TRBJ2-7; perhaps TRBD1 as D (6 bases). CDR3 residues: CTWKQGQDYEQYF. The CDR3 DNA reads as TGTACCTGGAAGCAGGGGCAGGACTACGAGCAGTACTTC.